The 16 T cell receptor beta chains listed next were all sequenced from one sample in a study of OX40 agonist ivuxolimab in advanced cancers. The method was immunoSEQ multiplex PCR; TCRdb's version includes in-frame clones alone and lacks a portion of them. The profile shows about 80,000 clones, around 83% of them singletons. The specimen was CD4+ or CD8+ T cells sorted from blood, collected in a trial of the OX40 agonist ivuxolimab. Receptors originate from an adult with an advanced solid tumor such as melanoma, head and neck, liver or kidney cancer.

The chain couples TRBV5-4 to TRBJ1-1, with a tentative D call TRBD1 (5 bases). The CDR3 spans 15 residues. Trimming took 0 bases from V and 0 from J, leaving 9 bases between them. In germline, CDR1 is SGHNT, CDR2 YYREEE (reference sequence). CDR3 coding DNA: TGTGCCAGCAGCTTGGGGACAAGTATGAACACTGAAGCTTTCTTT. Residues: CASSLGTSMNTEAFF.

The gene calls are TRBV7-9 and TRBJ1-1; D perhaps matches TRBD1 (5 bases). V shed 5 bases and J shed 7 bases, with 14 bases lying between them. The CDR3 covers 13 residues. The germline CDR1 and CDR2 sequences are SEHNR and FQNEAQ (reference sequence). CDR3 nucleotides: TGTGCCAGCAGCCCCTCGTGGGGGGATGAAGCTTTCTTT. As protein: CASSPSWGDEAFF.

V is TRBV7-8 and J is TRBJ2-5; a weak D match, TRBD2 (6 bases). The CDR3 sequence is 15 residues long. Trimming shortened V by 1 base and J by 5 bases, and 14 bases separated the two germline ends. CDR1 is SGHVS, CDR2 FQNEAQ, per germline. CDR3 residues: CASSLVGSGGETQYF. The CDR3 DNA reads TGTGCCAGCAGCTTAGTGGGCAGCGGAGGGGAGACCCAGTACTTC. The whole variable domain, filled in from reference TRBV7-8 and TRBJ2-5, reads GAGVSQSPRYKVAKRGQDVALRCDPISGHVSLFWYQQALGQGPEFLTYFQNEAQLDKSGLPSDRFFAERPEGSVSTLKIQRTQQEDSAVYLCASSLVGSGGETQYFGPGTRLLVL.

V gene TRBV6-5 combines with J gene TRBJ2-3; D remains ambiguous. Deletions cut 7 bases from V and 8 bases from J, with 16 bases between. Germline CDR1 and CDR2: MNHEY and SVGAGI. The CDR3 has 13 amino acids. CDR3 sequence: CASTSVGRGTQYF. CDR3 bases: TGTGCCAGCACATCGGTCGGGCGTGGTACGCAGTATTTT.

The chain combines TRBV9 with TRBJ2-7, with no clear D. V lost 0 bases and J 3 bases, leaving 10 bases between the germline ends. The CDR3 has 14 residues. Per germline, CDR1 SGDLS and CDR2 YYNGEE. This CDR3 reads CASSVDDGYYEQYF. The CDR3 bases are TGTGCCAGCAGCGTAGATGACGGGTACTACGAGCAGTACTTC. Based on the CDR3 plus reference TRBV9 and TRBJ2-7, the full variable domain is DSGVTQTPKHLITATGQRVTLRCSPRSGDLSVYWYQQSLDQGLQFLIQYYNGEERAKGNILERFSAQQFPDLHSELNLSSLELGDSALYFCASSVDDGYYEQYFGPGTRLTVT.

The V and J genes are TRBV14 and TRBJ2-1, with D tentatively TRBD1 or TRBD2 (6 bases each). V shed 5 bases and J shed 9 bases, with 23 bases lying between them. Germline V lookup: CDR1 SGHDN, CDR2 FVKESK. This CDR3 comprises 16 residues. CDR3 sequence reads: CASSSQGGTSSSEQFF. The CDR3 DNA sequence: TGTGCCAGCAGCTCCCAAGGAGGGACATCTTCTTCTGAGCAGTTCTTC.

J is TRBJ2-5 and V is TRBV7-2, with no clear D. V gave up 2 bases and J gave up 2 bases, with 12 bases separating them. The CDR3 contains 15 residues. Germline loops: CDR1 SGHTA, CDR2 FQGNSA. The CDR3 DNA is TGTGCCAGCAGCTTAAGAAACGGCTTACAAGAGACCCAGTACTTC. Translating it yields CASSLRNGLQETQYF.

This clone was seen more than once but under ten times. V and J are TRBV18 and TRBJ1-5; D gene uncertain. The CDR3 totals 12 residues. V gave up 5 bases and J gave up 3 bases, with 5 bases separating them. Germline-derived CDR1 and CDR2 are KGHSH and LQKENI. In DNA form, the CDR3 reads TGTGCCAGCTCAGGGTCCAATCAGCCCCAGCATTTT. Translating it yields CASSGSNQPQHF.

This CDR3 reads CASSLVAQLSGELFF. The DNA of the CDR3 is TGTGCCAGCAGCTTAGTCGCTCAACTTTCCGGGGAGCTGTTTTTT. J is TRBJ2-2 and V is TRBV7-2; D not certain. The CDR3 length is 15 residues. Trimming shortened V by 1 base and J by 6 bases, and 12 bases separated the two germline ends. The germline gives CDR1 SGHTA, CDR2 FQGNSA.

The chain couples TRBV6-4 to TRBJ2-5; 7 bases align to TRBD1. This CDR3 comprises 16 residues. Unmatched junction bases numbered 11, after V lost 4 bases and J lost 3 bases. Germline V gene data show CDR1 as MRHNA and CDR2 as SNTAGT. DNA of the CDR3: TGTGCCAGCAGTGGGGGTGACAGGGAGAGGGAAGAGACCCAGTACTTC. Its protein is CASSGGDREREETQYF.

This rearrangement joins TRBV5-8 to TRBJ2-1, with 7 bases aligning to TRBD1. CDR1 is SGHTS and CDR2 is YDEGEE in the germline V gene. The length of the CDR3 is 18 residues. The V segment lost 5 bases and the J segment 5 bases; nucleotides outside the gene matches: 19. CDR3 residues: CASRQYRGGESLNNEQFF. The CDR3 DNA sequence: TGTGCCAGCAGACAGTACAGGGGCGGAGAGTCTCTCAACAATGAGCAGTTCTTC.

This chain links TRBV7-9 with TRBJ2-7; D tentatively fits TRBD1 or TRBD2 (6 bases each). V was clipped by 5 bases and J by 0 bases, with 17 bases between them. Per germline, CDR1 SEHNR and CDR2 FQNEAQ (reference sequence). The CDR3 is 16 amino acids. The CDR3 is CASSATRGPDSYEQYF. CDR3 nucleotide sequence: TGTGCCAGCAGCGCGACACGGGGGCCTGACTCCTACGAGCAGTACTTC.

The CDR3 reads CATSGPAALEQFF. Written as DNA, the CDR3 is TGTGCCACCAGCGGACCAGCAGCCCTTGAGCAGTTCTTC. V usage is TRBV15 and J usage is TRBJ2-1; unclear D gene. Germline CDR1 is LNHNV and CDR2 is YYDKDF (reference sequence). The CDR3 is 13 amino acids. Trimming left V 5 bases short and J 9 bases short, with 14 bases between.

This chain links TRBV5-1 with TRBJ2-1; D is perhaps TRBD1 (6 bases). V was clipped by 1 base and J by 3 bases, with 11 bases between them. Germline V lookup: CDR1 SGHRS, CDR2 YFSETQ. CDR3 length equals 15 residues. CDR3 amino acids: CASSLQGSDYNEQFF. The CDR3 DNA reads TGCGCCAGCAGCTTGCAGGGGTCGGACTACAATGAGCAGTTCTTC.

This clone was observed a single time. The CDR3 bases are TGCGCCAGCAGCTTGGCCGCAGCGGGGTACTACGAGCAGTACTTC. Translated, it gives CASSLAAAGYYEQYF. This sequence joins TRBV5-1 and TRBJ2-7; 7 bases match TRBD2. The CDR3 extends over 15 amino acids. Germline values: CDR1 SGHRS, CDR2 YFSETQ. With 0 bases clipped from V and 3 bases from J, the junction kept 6 bases outside the gene matches.

The chain has TRBV6-6 and TRBJ2-2, with 9 bases aligning to TRBD2. After removal of 6 bases from V and 5 bases from J, the junction contained 7 bases not matched to a gene. CDR1 and CDR2 from the germline V gene are MNHNY and SVGAGI (reference sequence). This CDR3 region has 15 residues. CDR3 protein: CASRLAGVRTGELFF. The CDR3 nucleotides are TGTGCCAGCAGATTAGCGGGAGTGAGGACCGGGGAGCTGTTTTTT.